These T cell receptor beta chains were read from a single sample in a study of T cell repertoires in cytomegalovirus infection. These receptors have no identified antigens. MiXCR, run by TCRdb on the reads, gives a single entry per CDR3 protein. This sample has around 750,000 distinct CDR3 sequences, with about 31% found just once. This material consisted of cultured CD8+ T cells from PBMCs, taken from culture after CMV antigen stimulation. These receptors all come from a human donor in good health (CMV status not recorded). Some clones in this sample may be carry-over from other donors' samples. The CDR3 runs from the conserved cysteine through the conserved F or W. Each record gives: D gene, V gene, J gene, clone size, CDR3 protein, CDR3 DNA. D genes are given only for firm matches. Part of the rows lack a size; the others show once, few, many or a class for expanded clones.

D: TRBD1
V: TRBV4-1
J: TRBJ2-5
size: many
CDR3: CASSIGTGETQYF
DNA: TGCGCCAGCAGCATCGGGACAGGGGAGACCCAGTACTTC

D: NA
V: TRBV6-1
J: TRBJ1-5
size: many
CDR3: CASQAVSNQPQHF
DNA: TGTGCCAGCCAGGCAGTTAGCAATCAGCCCCAGCATTTT

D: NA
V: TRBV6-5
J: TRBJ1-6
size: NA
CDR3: CASSYRGSGSPLHF
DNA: TGTGCCAGCAGTTACAGGGGAAGTGGGTCACCCCTCCACTTT

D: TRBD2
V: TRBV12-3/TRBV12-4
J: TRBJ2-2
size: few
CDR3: CASTHRGGPRTGELFF
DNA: TGTGCCAGCACCCATCGGGGGGGGCCCCGCACCGGGGAGCTGTTTTTT

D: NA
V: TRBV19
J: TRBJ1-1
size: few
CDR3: CASSIVAGFQETEAFF
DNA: TGTGCCAGTAGTATAGTCGCGGGGTTTCAAGAGACTGAAGCTTTCTTT

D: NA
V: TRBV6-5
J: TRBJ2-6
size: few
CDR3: CAAGSSGANVLTF
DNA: TGTGCCGCGGGGTCCTCTGGGGCCAACGTCCTGACTTTC

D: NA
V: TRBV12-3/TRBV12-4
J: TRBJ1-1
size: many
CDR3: CASNDQGTMNTEAFF
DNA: TGTGCCAGCAATGACCAGGGGACAATGAACACTGAAGCTTTCTTT

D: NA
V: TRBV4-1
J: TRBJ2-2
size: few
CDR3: CASSHSGELFF
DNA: TGCGCCAGCAGCCATTCCGGGGAGCTGTTTTTT

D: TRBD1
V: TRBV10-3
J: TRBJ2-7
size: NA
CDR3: CAISEPGQGTYEQYF
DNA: TGTGCCATCAGTGAACCGGGACAGGGAACCTACGAGCAGTACTTC

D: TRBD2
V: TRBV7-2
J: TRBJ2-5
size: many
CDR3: CASSLSSGGAGETQYF
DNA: TGTGCCAGCAGCTTGTCCAGCGGGGGGGCCGGAGAGACCCAGTACTTC

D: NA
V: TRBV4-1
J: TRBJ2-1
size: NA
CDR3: CASSPGPLTNEQFF
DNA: TGCGCCAGCAGCCCTGGACCGCTGACGAATGAGCAGTTCTTC

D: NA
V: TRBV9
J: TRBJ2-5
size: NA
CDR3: CASSVGTMYQETQYF
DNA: TGTGCCAGCAGCGTAGGGACTATGTACCAAGAGACCCAGTACTTC

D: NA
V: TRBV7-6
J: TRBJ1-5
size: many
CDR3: CASSSGKGNQPQHF
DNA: TGTGCCAGCAGCTCTGGGAAGGGCAATCAGCCCCAGCATTTT

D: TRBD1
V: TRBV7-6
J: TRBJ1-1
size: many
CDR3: CASSLVQGVDFGLNTEAFF
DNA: TGTGCCAGCAGCTTAGTACAGGGGGTCGATTTCGGGCTGAACACTGAAGCTTTCTTT

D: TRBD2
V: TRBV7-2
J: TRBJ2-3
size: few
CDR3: CASSQRLAVATDTQYF
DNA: TGTGCCAGCAGCCAAAGACTAGCGGTCGCCACAGATACGCAGTATTTT

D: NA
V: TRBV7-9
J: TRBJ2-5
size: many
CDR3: CASSLLTGPLRGETQYF
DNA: TGTGCCAGCAGCTTATTGACAGGACCACTCAGGGGTGAGACCCAGTACTTC

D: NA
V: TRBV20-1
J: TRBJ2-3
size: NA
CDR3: CSAAEGIDTQYF
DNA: TGCAGTGCCGCAGAGGGCATAGATACGCAGTATTTT

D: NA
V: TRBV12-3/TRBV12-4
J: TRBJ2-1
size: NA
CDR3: CASLEREASEVGEQFF
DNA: TGTGCCAGCCTGGAAAGGGAGGCATCAGAGGTTGGTGAGCAGTTCTTC

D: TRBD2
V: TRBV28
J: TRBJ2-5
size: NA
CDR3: CASSGTSLSETQYF
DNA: TGTGCCAGCAGTGGGACTAGCTTGTCAGAGACCCAGTACTTC

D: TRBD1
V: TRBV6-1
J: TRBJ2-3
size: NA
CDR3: CASSLQGSYTDTQYF
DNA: TGTGCCAGCAGTCTACAGGGGAGTTACACAGATACGCAGTATTTT

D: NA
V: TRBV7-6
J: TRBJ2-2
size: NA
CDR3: CASSRGTNTGELFF
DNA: TGTGCCAGCTCCCGGGGCACGAACACCGGGGAGCTGTTTTTT

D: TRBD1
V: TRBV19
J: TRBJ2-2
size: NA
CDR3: CASTITGVGTGELFF
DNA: TGTGCCAGTACCATAACAGGGGTAGGAACCGGGGAGCTGTTTTTT